Listed here are 25 T cell receptor beta chains from one sample, sequenced in a study of T cells in Graves' hyperthyroidism and ophthalmopathy. Amplification of TCR beta CDR3 regions used RNA as the template. The primer set for the first-round RT-PCR of the TCR CDR3 was HTBI. Using its own MiXCR run on the multiplex PCR reads, TCRdb lists one record per CDR3 protein. Found here are roughly 130,000 distinct CDR3 sequences, around 20% of them singletons; the top ten hold about two thirds. Sequencing was performed on blood. The receptors derive from a woman aged 45 to 65 with Graves' hyperthyroidism that later progressed to Graves' ophthalmopathy.

J is TRBJ2-1 and V is TRBV12-3 or TRBV12-4; 8 nucleotides align to TRBD2. With V trimmed by 3 bases and J by 7 bases, 5 bases remained unmatched. The CDR3 runs 14 residues. CDR3 nucleotides: TGTGCCAGCAGTTTGAACGGGAGGGAAAATGAGCAGTTCTTC. Translated: CASSLNGRENEQFF.

The rearrangement joins TRBV20-1 to TRBJ1-5; D unclear. CDR1 and CDR2 (germline): DFQATT, SNEGSKA (reference sequence). There are 13 residues in the CDR3. V shed 6 bases and J shed 0 bases, with 9 bases lying between them. The CDR3 DNA reads TGCAGTGCGCTCGAATATAGCAATCAGCCCCAGCATTTT. This gives the protein CSALEYSNQPQHF.

This clonotype was recorded a few times. The V and J genes are TRBV20-1 and TRBJ1-6, with D maybe TRBD1 (5 bases). The germline V and J ends were trimmed by 8 bases and 2 bases, with 13 bases remaining between them. The germline V gene encodes CDR1 DFQATT and CDR2 SNEGSKA (reference sequence). CDR3 size: 14 residues. The chain's CDR3 is CSPSSGPYNSPLHF. The DNA for the CDR3 is TGCAGTCCATCATCGGGGCCCTATAATTCACCCCTCCACTTT.

This clonotype was seen at least ten times. V usage is TRBV20-1 and J usage is TRBJ1-1, with D uncertain. The CDR3 totals 16 residues. V shed 3 bases and J shed 1 base, with 18 bases lying between them. The germline gives CDR1 DFQATT, CDR2 SNEGSKA (reference sequence). For the CDR3, the DNA is TGCAGTGCTAGTGAGCCAGGCCGGGTGGGGAACACTGAAGCTTTCTTT. Translating gives CSASEPGRVGNTEAFF.

This clonotype showed up many times. The chain is built from TRBV2 and TRBJ1-5; D uncertain. Deletions cut 4 bases from V and 6 bases from J, with 10 bases between. CDR1 is SNHLY and CDR2 is FYNNEI in the germline V gene. The CDR3 has 13 residues. This CDR3 reads CASSVDTTQPQHF. In DNA form, the CDR3 reads TGTGCCAGCAGTGTGGATACCACTCAGCCCCAGCATTTT.

Many counts were recorded for this clonotype. The J gene is TRBJ1-2, the V gene TRBV20-1, with D possibly being TRBD1 (5 bases). The CDR3 has 12 amino acids. Germline V CDR1 and CDR2: DFQATT, SNEGSKA (reference sequence). The ends were cut back, 2 bases at V and 4 bases at J, with 8 bases in the middle. The CDR3 DNA reads as TGCAGTGCTAGATCCGGGGGCTATGGCTACACCTTC. It codes for CSARSGGYGYTF.

Ten or more counts support this clonotype. The chain joins TRBV13 to TRBJ2-1, with 7 bases lining up with TRBD1. V lost 5 bases to trimming and J lost 8 bases; unmatched junction nucleotides: 9. Germline V gives CDR1 PRHDT, CDR2 FYEKMQ (reference sequence). CDR3 length equals 14 residues. Here the CDR3 reads CASSIEQGWDEQFF. The DNA for the CDR3 is TGTGCCAGCAGCATAGAACAGGGGTGGGATGAGCAGTTCTTC.

There are a few counts of this clonotype. The V and J genes are TRBV7-6 and TRBJ1-2, with 8 bases matching TRBD1. Germline V gives CDR1 SGHVS, CDR2 FNYEAQ. V shed 5 bases and J 4 bases; nucleotides not matched to a gene: 6. The CDR3 is 14 residues long. The CDR3 loop is CASSKTDRGYGYTF. Written as DNA, the CDR3 is TGTGCCAGCAGCAAAACCGACAGGGGCTATGGCTACACCTTC.

This clonotype was counted many times. The chain has TRBV3-1 and TRBJ2-7; 10 bases match TRBD2. Germline lookup yields CDR1 LGHDT and CDR2 YNNKEL (reference sequence). The trim removed 2 bases at V and 9 bases at J, leaving 10 bases unmatched. The CDR3 totals 15 residues. The CDR3 DNA reads TGTGCCAGCAGCCAACGACTAGCGGGCCCCGAGGCGCAGTACTTC. Its protein product is CASSQRLAGPEAQYF.

This clonotype came up once. With a much larger clone just one base away, this may be a read error. This chain joins TRBV28 and TRBJ1-5; D uncertain. This CDR3 comprises 14 residues. The V and J ends lost 3 bases and 7 bases respectively, with 13 bases between them. Germline CDR1 is MDHEN and CDR2 is SYDVKM. CDR3 sequence: CASSFTGLQQPQHF. CDR3 DNA: TGTGCCAGCAGTTTTACCGGTCTCCAACAGCCCCAGCATTTT.

This clonotype was counted many times. The genes are TRBV20-1 and TRBJ1-2, with a possible D match to TRBD1 (6 bases). Between the trimmed V and J ends, which lost 2 bases and 7 bases, there was a span of 14 bases. The V gene's germline CDR1 is DFQATT and CDR2 SNEGSKA (reference sequence). The CDR3 runs 13 residues. CDR3 sequence reads: CSARYQGSSGYTF. For the CDR3, the DNA is TGCAGTGCTAGATATCAGGGGTCTAGTGGCTACACCTTC.

Notes on this clonotype: Given a much more abundant clone one base away, this may be a read error. The CDR3 carries no conserved terminal phenylalanine or tryptophan, so it likely arises from a read error. The chain recombines TRBV11-2 with TRBJ1-6; no clear D gene. CDR1 and CDR2 (germline): SGHAT, FQNNGV. Trimming removed 2 bases at V and 8 bases at J, with 4 bases between. CDR3 size: 12 residues. The CDR3: CASSLLDSPLHL. CDR3 DNA: TGTGCCAGCAGCTTATTAGATTCACCCCTCCACCTT.

This clonotype has a count of ten or more. V is TRBV5-5 and J is TRBJ1-2; D not resolved. V dropped 1 base and J dropped 3 bases, with 19 bases sitting between them. The germline V gene has CDR1 SGHKS and CDR2 YYEKEE (reference sequence). The CDR3 runs to 17 residues. CDR3 sequence (DNA): TGTGCCAGCAGCTTGTCGGGTTCACGGAGTCCCCACTATGGCTACACCTTC. Its protein is CASSLSGSRSPHYGYTF.

The sample holds a few counts of this clonotype. The chain is built from TRBV25-1 and TRBJ1-1; a possible D gene is TRBD1 (5 bases). The CDR3 contains 15 residues. V lost 4 bases and J 5 bases, leaving 17 bases between the germline ends. The germline V gene has CDR1 MGHDK and CDR2 SYGVNS. CDR3 sequence (DNA): TGTGCCAGCAGTGCCTACGGACACTGGGGAACTGAAGCTTTCTTT. This translates into CASSAYGHWGTEAFF.

The chain links TRBV19 to TRBJ1-2, with D possibly matching TRBD1 (5 bases). V was clipped by 5 bases and J by 10 bases, with 14 bases between them. The CDR3 has 12 amino acids. CDR1 and CDR2 from the germline V gene are LNHDA and SQIVND (reference sequence). CDR3 DNA: TGTGCCAGTAGTCCGGGACTAACCTCCTACACCTTC. Encoded protein: CASSPGLTSYTF.

This chain joins TRBV5-1 and TRBJ1-2, with D possibly being TRBD1 (5 bases). This CDR3 is built from 14 residues. The V and J ends lost 3 bases and 9 bases respectively, with 18 bases between them. Per germline, CDR1 SGHRS and CDR2 YFSETQ. The CDR3 DNA follows: TGCGCCAGCAGCTCGCCGGGACGCGCCGGGAGCTACACCTTC. It is translated as CASSSPGRAGSYTF.

This chain connects TRBV5-6 to TRBJ2-3, with TRBD1 matching over 7 bases. With V trimmed by 4 bases and J by 2 bases, 7 bases remained unmatched. The germline CDR1 and CDR2 sequences are SGHDT and YYEEEE. This CDR3 has 15 residues. Here the CDR3 DNA reads TGTGCCAGCAGCCGGGTACAGGGGAACACAGATACGCAGTATTTT. It is translated as CASSRVQGNTDTQYF.

Ten or more counts support this clonotype. The genes are TRBV7-3 and TRBJ2-1; D assignment may be TRBD1 or TRBD2 (5 bases each). With 2 bases removed from V and 6 bases from J, the gap between germline ends came to 17 bases. CDR1 is SGHTA, CDR2 FQGTGA, per germline. The CDR3 is 16 residues long. CDR3 in DNA: TGTGCCAGCAGCTTATCTGCAGGGTTAGGGACCAATGAGCAGTTCTTC. Protein product: CASSLSAGLGTNEQFF.

The chain links TRBV28 to TRBJ2-7; tentative D call: TRBD2 (6 bases). V was cut by 4 bases and J by 2 bases, with 15 bases left in between. From germline, CDR1 is MDHEN and CDR2 SYDVKM. This CDR3 is 15 amino acids long. The CDR3 bases are TGTGCCAGCAGTTCCTATGCGGGATCTACCTACGAGCAGTACTTC. Protein: CASSSYAGSTYEQYF. Variable domain in full (rest from reference TRBV28 and TRBJ2-7): DVKVTQSSRYLVKRTGEKVFLECVQDMDHENMFWYRQDPGLGLRLIYFSYDVKMKEKGDIPEGYSVSREKKERFSLILESASTNQTSMYLCASSSYAGSTYEQYFGPGTRLTVT.

This clonotype has at least ten counts. This chain connects TRBV15 to TRBJ2-3; 10 bases agree with TRBD2. The V segment lost 1 base and the J segment 3 bases; nucleotides outside the gene matches: 4. Per the germline V gene, CDR1 is LNHNV and CDR2 is YYDKDF (reference sequence). The CDR3 length is 16 residues. In nucleotides, the CDR3 is TGTGCCACCAGCAGAGGGGCTAGCGGGAGAACAGATACGCAGTATTTT. As protein: CATSRGASGRTDTQYF.

This clonotype was recorded a few times. DNA for the CDR3: TGTGCCAGCAGGCTTAGTGCAGATACGCAGTATTTT. It yields the protein CASRLSADTQYF. The rearrangement uses TRBV28 and TRBJ2-3; D not resolved. Germline CDR1 reads MDHEN; CDR2 reads SYDVKM. With 6 bases removed from V and 4 bases from J, the gap between germline ends came to 8 bases. There are 12 residues in the CDR3.

This clonotype was found many times. The chain is built from TRBV9 and TRBJ2-5, with a possible D match to TRBD1 (6 bases). Germline V gene sequence: CDR1 SGDLS, CDR2 YYNGEE. V was clipped by 3 bases and J by 5 bases, with 8 bases between them. The CDR3 length is 12 residues. The CDR3 DNA sequence: TGTGCCAGCAGCGCTCAGGGGGAGACCCAGTACTTC. Its protein product is CASSAQGETQYF. Filled out from reference TRBV9 and TRBJ2-5, the complete variable domain reads DSGVTQTPKHLITATGQRVTLRCSPRSGDLSVYWYQQSLDQGLQFLIQYYNGEERAKGNILERFSAQQFPDLHSELNLSSLELGDSALYFCASSAQGETQYFGPGTRLLVL.

This clonotype was recorded at least ten times. The chain is built from TRBV20-1 and TRBJ1-1; TRBD1 agrees at 11 bases. Germline assignment: CDR1 DFQATT and CDR2 SNEGSKA (reference sequence). The CDR3 is 14 residues long. The V segment lost 3 bases and the J segment 3 bases; nucleotides outside the gene matches: 3. The chain's CDR3 is CSASRDRGYTEAFF. CDR3 in DNA: TGCAGTGCTAGTCGGGACAGGGGGTACACTGAAGCTTTCTTT.

This clonotype was picked up many times. DNA of the CDR3: TGTGCCAGCAGCCAAGTGCCTTTGACGGGAGGGCCTCTCAATGAGCAGTTCTTC. Translating it yields CASSQVPLTGGPLNEQFF. This chain connects TRBV3-1 to TRBJ2-1; TRBD2 matches 8 bases. CDR1 is LGHDT and CDR2 is YNNKEL in the germline V gene (reference sequence). The CDR3 length is 18 residues. Trimming cost V 1 base and J 6 bases; bases outside gene matches: 14.

The chain has TRBV7-9 and TRBJ2-1; 13 nucleotides match TRBD2. Looked up from germline, CDR1 is SEHNR and CDR2 is FQNEAQ (reference sequence). Trimming removed 5 bases from V and 2 bases from J; junction bases left unmatched: 3. This CDR3 is built from 16 residues. CDR3 protein: CASSTSGRAPYNEQFF. The CDR3 region has the DNA TGTGCCAGCAGCACTAGCGGGAGGGCCCCCTACAATGAGCAGTTCTTC.